This TCR beta chain was observed in a study of OX40 agonist ivuxolimab in advanced cancers. Study details: Partial responses were observed in three patients, of whom one had hepatocellular carcinoma and two had cutaneous melanoma.

This table comes from immunoSEQ multiplex PCR, and its TCRdb copy is limited to in-frame clones, with some not included. The sample includes fewer than 30,000 clones, approximately 86% of them seen just once. Regarding the study as a whole: Expansion of clones was among the lowest in partial responders at 0.1-3.0 mg/kg. Compared with CD4+, CD8+ T cells on average had more expanded clones.

A word on this clone: Its target is not known.

This CDR3 has 13 residues. Germline CDR1 and CDR2: LNHNV and YYDKDF (reference sequence). Trimming stripped 7 bases from V and 7 bases from J, with 16 bases between. The clonotype originates from an adult with an advanced solid tumor such as melanoma, head and neck, liver or kidney cancer. Sample: CD4+ or CD8+ T cells sorted from blood, taken in a trial of the OX40 agonist ivuxolimab. The V call is TRBV15, the J call TRBJ1-1; D gene unclear. The CDR3 region is CATTERVGSEAFF. In nucleotides, the CDR3 is TGTGCCACCACCGAAAGGGTTGGAAGTGAAGCTTTCTTT.